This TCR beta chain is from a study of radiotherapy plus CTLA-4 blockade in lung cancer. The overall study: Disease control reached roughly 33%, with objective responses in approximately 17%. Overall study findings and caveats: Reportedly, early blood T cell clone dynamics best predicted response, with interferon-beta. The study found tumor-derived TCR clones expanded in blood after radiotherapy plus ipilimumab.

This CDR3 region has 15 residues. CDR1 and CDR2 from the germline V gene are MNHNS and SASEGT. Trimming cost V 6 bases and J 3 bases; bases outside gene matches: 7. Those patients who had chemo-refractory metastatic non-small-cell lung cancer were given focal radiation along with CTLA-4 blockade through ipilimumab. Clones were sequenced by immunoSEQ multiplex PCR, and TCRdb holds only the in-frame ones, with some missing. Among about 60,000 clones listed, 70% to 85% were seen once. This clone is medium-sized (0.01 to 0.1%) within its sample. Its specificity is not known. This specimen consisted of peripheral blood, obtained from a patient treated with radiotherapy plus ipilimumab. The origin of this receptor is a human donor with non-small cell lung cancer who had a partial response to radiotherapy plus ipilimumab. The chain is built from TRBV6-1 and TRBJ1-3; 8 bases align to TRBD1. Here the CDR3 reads CASSAQGASGNTIYF. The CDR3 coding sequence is TGTGCCAGCAGCGCTCAGGGGGCTAGTGGAAACACCATATATTTT.